Below, 4 T cell receptor beta chains from the same sample are listed, as sequenced in a study of T cells in Graves' hyperthyroidism and ophthalmopathy (dated by TCRdb to between 2018 and 2020). Preparation of the library involved multiplex PCR. The sequencer listed for this sample is Illumina HiSeq 2000. TCR beta CDR3 regions were amplified from RNA transcripts. The TCR CDR3 was subjected to a first round of RT-PCR using the HTBI primer set and the Qiagen OneStep RT-PCR kit. TCRdb took the public reads, trimmed them with fastp at Q25, ran MiXCR for clone calling and kept in-frame beta chains. Each entry merges the rows of one CDR3 protein and shows their most common DNA and genes. Here the sample has 560,000 or so distinct CDR3 sequences; under 60% occur a single time. 8% to 8.5% of the sample is in the top ten clones. Sequencing was done on a sample of peripheral blood or thyroid tissue (not recorded which). The origin of the receptors is a woman younger than 35 with Graves' hyperthyroidism. Donor details come from another sample of the same person, matched by shared clones.

Notes on this clonotype: A clone one base away is much larger, so this may be a read error. The chain couples TRBV6-1 to TRBJ2-5; possible D gene TRBD2, 6 bases. The CDR3 totals 14 residues. CDR1 MNHNS and CDR2 SASEGT come from the germline V gene. The CDR3 sequence: CASGGLQSMETRYF. As DNA, the CDR3 is TGTGCCAGCGGGGGACTTCAGTCGATGGAGACCCGGTACTTC.

The V call is TRBV15, the J call TRBJ2-7; 8 positions agree with TRBD1. Unmatched junction bases numbered 13, after V lost 1 base and J lost 2 bases. Germline loops: CDR1 LNHNV, CDR2 YYDKDF (reference sequence). The CDR3 has 18 residues. The CDR3 spells CATSRVRRPDRAAYEQYF. The CDR3 coding sequence is TGTGCCACCAGCAGAGTCCGGAGACCGGACAGGGCGGCCTACGAGCAGTACTTC.

V usage is TRBV10-3 and J usage is TRBJ2-3, with D unresolved. The DNA end favors TRBJ2-1, so the J call may be wrong. There are 11 residues in the CDR3. Looked up from germline, CDR1 is ENHRY and CDR2 is SYGVKD. The CDR3, as DNA: TGTGCCATCAGTGATGGCAATGAGCAGTTCTTC. Its translation: CAISDGNEQFF.

The CDR3 loop reads CASSVRTEQYF. In DNA form, the CDR3 reads TGTGCCAGCAGCGTACGTACCGAGCAGTACTTC. This rearrangement joins TRBV7-2 to TRBJ2-7; D unresolved. V dropped 5 bases and J dropped 6 bases, with 8 bases sitting between them. Germline V gene data show CDR1 as SGHTA and CDR2 as FQGNSA. The CDR3 sequence is 11 residues long.